The source of this T cell receptor beta chain is a study of T cell responses to AZD1222 COVID-19 vaccine. Overall study findings and caveats: Donors were largely white British and mainly female; clonal diversity was possibly underestimated.

The CDR3 is 14 residues long. V was trimmed by 5 bases and J by 0 bases, leaving 5 bases between them. Germline V lookup: CDR1 MNHEY, CDR2 SVGAGI. Sequenced by immunoSEQ multiplex PCR; TCRdb stores in-frame clones only, minus some. The sample lists 90,000 to 120,000 clones, about 93% occurring once. Comment on this clone: The antigen remains undetermined.

This specimen consisted of peripheral blood, obtained on day 0 of AZD1222 vaccination. The receptor comes from an adult in good health. V is TRBV6-5 and J is TRBJ1-6; D is uncertain. In DNA form, the CDR3 reads TGTGCCAGCAGTAAGAGCTCCTATAATTCACCCCTCCACTTT. Amino acid sequence: CASSKSSYNSPLHF.